These T cell receptor beta chains were read from a single sample in a study of cytomegalovirus exposure and HLA in healthy donors. The method was immunoSEQ multiplex PCR; TCRdb's version includes in-frame clones alone and lacks a portion of them. The sample yields about 90,000 clones, 84% seen once. The sample comprised PBMCs. The receptor set was obtained from a man younger than 30 in good health and CMV-seronegative. Each CDR3 is given with its conserved first and last residue. A D gene is named only where the DNA matches it firmly. Clone size appears in some rows only: once, few, many, or a class for an expanded clone.

D: TRBD2; size: .; length: 19; V: TRBV10-3; J: TRBJ2-7; DNA: TGTGCCATCAGTGACAGGACAGGACTAGCGGGATTCACTGTCTACGAGCAGTACTTC; CDR3: CAISDRTGLAGFTVYEQYF
D: TRBD1; size: .; length: 14; V: TRBV6-1; J: TRBJ1-4; DNA: TGTGCCAGCAATATGGACAGGGGTAATGAAAAACTGTTTTTT; CDR3: CASNMDRGNEKLFF
D: TRBD2; size: .; length: 14; V: TRBV27; J: TRBJ2-7; DNA: TGTGCCACCCGGGTCACTAGCGGTTCCTACGAGCAGTACTTC; CDR3: CATRVTSGSYEQYF
D: .; size: .; length: 16; V: TRBV10-3; J: TRBJ2-3; DNA: TGTGCCATCAGCTCCGAGGCGTTAGCGGCCGCAGATACGCAGTATTTT; CDR3: CAISSEALAAADTQYF
D: TRBD1; size: .; length: 13; V: TRBV19; J: TRBJ1-2; DNA: TGTGCCAGTACCGCCGGGACAGGGCATGGCTACACCTTC; CDR3: CASTAGTGHGYTF
D: .; size: .; length: 11; V: TRBV20-1; J: TRBJ1-1; DNA: TGCAGTGCTAGAGTCGACAGGGAAGCTTTCTTT; CDR3: CSARVDREAFF
D: .; size: .; length: 13; V: TRBV27; J: TRBJ1-1; DNA: TGTGCCAGCAGCAAGACAGGGAACACTGAAGCTTTCTTT; CDR3: CASSKTGNTEAFF
D: .; size: .; length: 14; V: TRBV4-1; J: TRBJ1-1; DNA: TGCGCCAGCAGCGCGGCGCGGATGAACACTGAAGCTTTCTTT; CDR3: CASSAARMNTEAFF
D: .; size: .; length: 12; V: TRBV7-3; J: TRBJ1-5; DNA: TGTGCCAGCAGCTTCGGGAATCAGCCCCAGCATTTT; CDR3: CASSFGNQPQHF
D: .; size: .; length: 11; V: TRBV5-1; J: TRBJ2-7; DNA: TGCGCCAGCAGCCCAGGCTACGAGCAGTACTTC; CDR3: CASSPGYEQYF
D: TRBD1; size: .; length: 13; V: TRBV30; J: TRBJ1-2; DNA: TGTGCCTGGAGTCAGGGGGTGAACTATGGCTACACCTTC; CDR3: CAWSQGVNYGYTF
D: .; size: few; length: 15; V: TRBV6-5; J: TRBJ1-4; DNA: TGTGCCAGCAGTCCTTCCTGGGCCCCTAATGAAAAACTGTTTTTT; CDR3: CASSPSWAPNEKLFF
D: TRBD2; size: once; length: 16; V: TRBV5-1; J: TRBJ2-7; DNA: TGCGCCAGCAGCACCGTGGGACTAGCGGTCTCCTACGAGCAGTACTTC; CDR3: CASSTVGLAVSYEQYF
D: TRBD2; size: few; length: 16; V: TRBV9; J: TRBJ2-3; DNA: TGTGCCAGCAGCGTAGGGCGGGAGGTTCGCACAGATACGCAGTATTTT; CDR3: CASSVGREVRTDTQYF
D: .; size: .; length: 9; V: TRBV27; J: TRBJ1-2; DNA: TGTGCCAGCGGGAGGGGCTACACCTTC; CDR3: CASGRGYTF
D: TRBD2; size: .; length: 16; V: TRBV19; J: TRBJ2-1; DNA: TGTGCCAGTAGTCGACCGGGGGGTTCCTGGGTCAATGAGCAGTTCTTC; CDR3: CASSRPGGSWVNEQFF
D: .; size: once; length: 16; V: TRBV6-1; J: TRBJ1-4; DNA: TGTGCCAGCAGTGAGAGGGCAGGTGCAACTAATGAAAAACTGTTTTTT; CDR3: CASSERAGATNEKLFF
D: .; size: .; length: 13; V: TRBV5-6; J: TRBJ1-2; DNA: TGTGCCAGCAGCTTGGATGACAGGAGGGGCTACACCTTC; CDR3: CASSLDDRRGYTF
D: .; size: .; length: 15; V: TRBV6-6; J: TRBJ1-1; DNA: TGTGCCAGCAGTCCCCGAGAGGATTTGAACACTGAAGCTTTCTTT; CDR3: CASSPREDLNTEAFF
D: .; size: .; length: 17; V: TRBV27; J: TRBJ1-5; DNA: TGTGCCAGCAGTTTTCGCAGGGACATCTTGAGCAATCAGCCCCAGCATTTT; CDR3: CASSFRRDILSNQPQHF
D: TRBD2; size: few; length: 15; V: TRBV11-3; J: TRBJ2-2; DNA: TGTGCCAGCAGCTTAGGACTAGCGGTAGCCGGGGAGCTGTTTTTT; CDR3: CASSLGLAVAGELFF
D: .; size: .; length: 11; V: TRBV7-6; J: TRBJ2-2; DNA: TGTGCCAGCACGAGAACCGGGGAGCTGTTTTTT; CDR3: CASTRTGELFF
D: TRBD2; size: .; length: 18; V: TRBV4-2; J: TRBJ2-3; DNA: TGTGCCAGCAGCCGGAAAGAGGGTTTGACTAGCGCCACAGATACGCAGTATTTT; CDR3: CASSRKEGLTSATDTQYF
D: TRBD2; size: .; length: 15; V: TRBV10-2; J: TRBJ2-3; DNA: TGCGCCAGCAGTGTACTAGCGGGAATCGCAGATACGCAGTATTTT; CDR3: CASSVLAGIADTQYF
D: .; size: .; length: 14; V: TRBV30; J: TRBJ1-6; DNA: TGTGCCTGGAGTGTGGCAGGACTTGATTCACCCCTCCACTTT; CDR3: CAWSVAGLDSPLHF
D: .; size: .; length: 12; V: TRBV11-2; J: TRBJ1-1; DNA: TGTGCCAGCAGCCGACGGGGGATTAAAGCTTTCTTT; CDR3: CASSRRGIKAFF
D: .; size: .; length: 13; V: TRBV6-6; J: TRBJ1-4; DNA: TGTGCCAGCAGTCACCATGAGTTAGAAAAACTGTTTTTT; CDR3: CASSHHELEKLFF
D: TRBD1; size: few; length: 15; V: TRBV6-1; J: TRBJ1-2; DNA: TGTGCCAGCATCGAGACGACAGGGTGGAACTATGGCTACACCTTC; CDR3: CASIETTGWNYGYTF
D: TRBD1; size: .; length: 14; V: TRBV6-1; J: TRBJ2-7; DNA: TGTGCCAGCAGGCCACAGGGGAGCTCCTACGAGCAGTACTTC; CDR3: CASRPQGSSYEQYF